Each of the 5 T cell receptor beta chains below was sequenced from the same sample in a study of identical twins. TCRdb reprocessed the 5' RACE reads with MiXCR, giving one entry per CDR3 protein. The sample lists some 1,700,000 distinct CDR3 sequences, less than 40% seen once, with 0.25% to 0.3% in the top ten. The sample comprised cord blood. The receptors were gathered from a newborn girl in good health.

This chain uses TRBV2 with TRBJ1-1; 7 bases match TRBD1. Per the germline V gene, CDR1 is SNHLY and CDR2 is FYNNEI. The V and J ends lost 2 bases and 9 bases, in that order; junction bases with no gene match: 6. There are 13 residues in the CDR3. CDR3 nucleotides: TGTGCCAGCAGTGAAAGAGGGGGACAGAAAGCTTTCTTT. The encoded protein is CASSERGGQKAFF.

This chain joins TRBV28 and TRBJ1-4, with D possibly matching TRBD1 (5 bases). Deletions cut 5 bases from V and 4 bases from J, with 14 bases between. The length of the CDR3 is 15 residues. Germline V gene data show CDR1 as MDHEN and CDR2 as SYDVKM. In nucleotides, the CDR3 is TGTGCCAGCAGTCCTCCGGGACCTCTTAATGAAAAACTGTTTTTT. Translation: CASSPPGPLNEKLFF.

The table lists this clonotype with a few counts. The chain combines TRBV20-1 with TRBJ1-2; D remains ambiguous. The CDR3 is 14 residues long. CDR1 and CDR2 from the germline V gene are DFQATT and SNEGSKA (reference sequence). The DNA for the CDR3 is TGCAAGCTGGGCCTGACCCCCTCTAACTATGGCTACACCTTC. Its translation is CKLGLTPSNYGYTF.

Only a few counts were recorded for this clonotype. The gene calls are TRBV29-1 and TRBJ2-7; tentatively, D is TRBD2 (5 bases). CDR3 length equals 13 residues. Germline values: CDR1 SQVTM, CDR2 ANQGSEA. V was shortened by 2 bases and J by 5 bases, with 13 bases between the two germline ends. CDR3 DNA: TGCAGCGTTGAACCTCGGGGTGGCCACGAGCAGTACTTC. This encodes CSVEPRGGHEQYF.

The gene calls are TRBV20-1 and TRBJ2-4; no firm D call. Germline V gene lookup returns CDR1 DFQATT and CDR2 SNEGSKA (reference sequence). The CDR3 is 14 residues long. V was clipped by 0 bases and J by 0 bases, with 6 bases between them. As DNA, the CDR3 is TGCAGTGCTAGAGATGACATAGCCAAAAACATTCAGTACTTC. As protein: CSARDDIAKNIQYF.